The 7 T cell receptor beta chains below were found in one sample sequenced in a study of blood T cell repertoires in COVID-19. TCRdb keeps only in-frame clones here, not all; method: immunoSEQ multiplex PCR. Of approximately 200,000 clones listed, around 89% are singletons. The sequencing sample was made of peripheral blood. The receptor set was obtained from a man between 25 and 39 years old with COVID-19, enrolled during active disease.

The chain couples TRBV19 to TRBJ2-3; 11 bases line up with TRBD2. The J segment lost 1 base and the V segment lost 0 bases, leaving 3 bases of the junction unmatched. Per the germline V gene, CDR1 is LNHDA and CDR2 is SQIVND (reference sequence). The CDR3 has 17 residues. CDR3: CASSIDRTSGRTDTQYF. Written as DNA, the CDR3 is TGTGCCAGTAGTATAGATCGGACTAGCGGGCGCACAGATACGCAGTATTTT. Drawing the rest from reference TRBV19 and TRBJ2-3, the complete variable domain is DGGITQSPKYLFRKEGQNVTLSCEQNLNHDAMYWYRQDPGQGLRLIYYSQIVNDFQKGDIAEGYSVSREKKESFPLTVTSAQKNPTAFYLCASSIDRTSGRTDTQYFGPGTRLTVL.

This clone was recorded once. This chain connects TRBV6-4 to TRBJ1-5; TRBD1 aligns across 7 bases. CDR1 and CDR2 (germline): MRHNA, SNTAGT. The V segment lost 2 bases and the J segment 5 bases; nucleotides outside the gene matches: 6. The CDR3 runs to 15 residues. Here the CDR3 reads CASSDPGQPHQPQHF. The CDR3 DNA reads TGTGCCAGCAGTGACCCGGGACAGCCGCATCAGCCCCAGCATTTT.

This chain's CDR3 is CASMRVSYNEQFF. The CDR3 nucleotides are TGTGCCAGCATGCGGGTTTCCTACAATGAGCAGTTCTTC. The chain recombines TRBV5-4 with TRBJ2-1; weak D call: TRBD2 (5 bases). This CDR3 is 13 amino acids long. Germline V gene data show CDR1 as SGHNT and CDR2 as YYREEE (reference sequence). V was pared by 6 bases and J by 1 base, with 8 bases between.

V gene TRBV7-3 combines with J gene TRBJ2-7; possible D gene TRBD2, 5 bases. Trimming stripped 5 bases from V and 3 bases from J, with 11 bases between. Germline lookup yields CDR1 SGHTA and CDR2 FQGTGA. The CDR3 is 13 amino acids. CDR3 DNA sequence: TGTGCCAGCAGCGTTACTAGAAACTACGAGCAGTACTTC. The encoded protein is CASSVTRNYEQYF.

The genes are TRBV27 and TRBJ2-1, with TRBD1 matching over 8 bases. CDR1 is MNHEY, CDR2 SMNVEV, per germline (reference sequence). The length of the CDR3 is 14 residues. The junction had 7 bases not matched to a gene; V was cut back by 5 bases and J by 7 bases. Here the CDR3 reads CASSLMTGVNEQFF. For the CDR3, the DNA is TGTGCCAGCAGTCTAATGACAGGGGTGAATGAGCAGTTCTTC.

In nucleotides, the CDR3 is TGTGCCAGCAGAACCGGGACTAGGATCTACAATGAGCAGTTCTTC. This translates into CASRTGTRIYNEQFF. V usage is TRBV6-4 and J usage is TRBJ2-1, with TRBD2 matching over 8 bases. This CDR3 region has 15 residues. Per germline, CDR1 MRHNA and CDR2 SNTAGT. The V and J ends lost 6 bases and 3 bases, in that order; junction bases with no gene match: 7.

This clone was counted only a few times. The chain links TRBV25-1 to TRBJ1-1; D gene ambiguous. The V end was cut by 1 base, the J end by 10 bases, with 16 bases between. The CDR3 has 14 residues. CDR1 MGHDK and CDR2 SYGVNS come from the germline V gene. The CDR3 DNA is TGTGCCAGCAGTGAATCTGGGCGCTTTGATGGAGCTTTCTTT. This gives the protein CASSESGRFDGAFF.